This T cell receptor beta chain comes out of a study of type 1 regulatory T cells. Study-wide background: An in vitro protocol generated T-allo10, a Tr1-enriched, alloantigen-specific CD4 T cell product.

Notes on this clonotype: Its antigen is currently unknown.

From the reads, TCRdb called clonotypes with MiXCR, one entry per CDR3 protein. The sample records more than 20,000 distinct CDR3 sequences, roughly two thirds being singletons. The length of the CDR3 is 13 residues. The germline V gene encodes CDR1 GTSNPN and CDR2 SVGIG (reference sequence). Trimming cost V 2 bases and J 9 bases, with 17 bases left between them. The chain uses TRBV30 and TRBJ2-7, with D possibly TRBD2 on 6 matching bases. This TCR was sampled from a human donor in good health. Sequencing was performed on cultured T cells, either the whole culture or a sorted T cell fraction (not recorded which). Subset specified: Tr1-enriched cell product generated in vitro against host alloantigens. The chain's CDR3 is CAWSPSGTGGQYF. DNA of the CDR3: TGTGCCTGGAGTCCGAGTGGGACCGGGGGGCAGTACTTC.